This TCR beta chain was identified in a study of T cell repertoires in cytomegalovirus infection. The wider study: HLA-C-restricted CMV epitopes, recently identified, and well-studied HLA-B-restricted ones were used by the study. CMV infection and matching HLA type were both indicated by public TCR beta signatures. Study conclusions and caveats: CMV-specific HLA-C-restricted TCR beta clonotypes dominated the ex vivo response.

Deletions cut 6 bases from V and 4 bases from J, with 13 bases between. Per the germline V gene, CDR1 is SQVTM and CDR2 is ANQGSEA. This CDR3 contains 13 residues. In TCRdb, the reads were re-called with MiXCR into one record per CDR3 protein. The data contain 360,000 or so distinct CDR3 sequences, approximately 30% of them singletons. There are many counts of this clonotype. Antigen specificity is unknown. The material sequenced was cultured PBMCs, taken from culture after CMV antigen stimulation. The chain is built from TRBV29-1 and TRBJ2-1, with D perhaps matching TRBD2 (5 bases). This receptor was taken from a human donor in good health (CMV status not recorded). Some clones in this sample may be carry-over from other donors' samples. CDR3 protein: CSVQGGAYNEQFF. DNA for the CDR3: TGCAGCGTCCAAGGAGGTGCGTACAATGAGCAGTTCTTC.